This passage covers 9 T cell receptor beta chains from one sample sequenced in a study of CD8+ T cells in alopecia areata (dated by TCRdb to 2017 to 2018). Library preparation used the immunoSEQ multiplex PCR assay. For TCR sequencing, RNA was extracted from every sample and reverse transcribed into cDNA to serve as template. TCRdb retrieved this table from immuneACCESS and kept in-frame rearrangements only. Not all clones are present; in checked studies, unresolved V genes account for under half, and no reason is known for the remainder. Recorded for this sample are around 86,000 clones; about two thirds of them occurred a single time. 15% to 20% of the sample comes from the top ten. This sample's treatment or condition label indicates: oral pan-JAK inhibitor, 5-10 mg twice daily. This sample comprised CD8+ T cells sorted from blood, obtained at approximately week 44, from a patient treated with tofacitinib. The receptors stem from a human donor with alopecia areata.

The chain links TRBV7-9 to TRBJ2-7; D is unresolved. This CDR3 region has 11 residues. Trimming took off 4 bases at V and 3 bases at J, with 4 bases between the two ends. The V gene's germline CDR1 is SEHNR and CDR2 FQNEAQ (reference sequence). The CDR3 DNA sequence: TGTGCCAGCAGCTCGAACTACGAGCAGTACTTC. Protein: CASSSNYEQYF.

In DNA form, the CDR3 reads TGTGCCAGCAGCGCTCAGCGGGGTGTCCGTAGGGAGCTGTTTTTT. This codes for CASSAQRGVRRELFF. The chain uses TRBV13 and TRBJ2-2; 7 nucleotides align to TRBD2. CDR3 length: 15 residues. V trimming: 5 bases; J trimming: 9 bases; junction bases outside the gene matches: 12. Germline assignment: CDR1 PRHDT and CDR2 FYEKMQ (reference sequence).

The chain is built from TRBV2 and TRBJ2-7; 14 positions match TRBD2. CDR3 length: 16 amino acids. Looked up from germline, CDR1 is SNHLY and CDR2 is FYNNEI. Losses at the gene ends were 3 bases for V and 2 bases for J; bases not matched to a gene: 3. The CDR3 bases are TGTGCCAGCAGTGAGGGACTAGCGGGGGAAACCTACGAGCAGTACTTC. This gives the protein CASSEGLAGETYEQYF.

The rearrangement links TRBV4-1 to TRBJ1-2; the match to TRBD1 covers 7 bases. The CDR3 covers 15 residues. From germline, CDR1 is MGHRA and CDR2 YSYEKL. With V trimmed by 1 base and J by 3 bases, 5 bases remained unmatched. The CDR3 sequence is CASSQVTGADYGYTF. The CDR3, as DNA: TGCGCCAGCAGCCAAGTTACAGGGGCAGACTATGGCTACACCTTC.

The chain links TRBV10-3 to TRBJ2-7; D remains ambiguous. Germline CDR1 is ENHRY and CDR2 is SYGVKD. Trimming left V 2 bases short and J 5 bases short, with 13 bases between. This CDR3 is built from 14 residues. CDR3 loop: CAISERTNGDEQYF. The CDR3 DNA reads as TGTGCCATCAGTGAGCGAACGAATGGGGACGAGCAGTACTTC.

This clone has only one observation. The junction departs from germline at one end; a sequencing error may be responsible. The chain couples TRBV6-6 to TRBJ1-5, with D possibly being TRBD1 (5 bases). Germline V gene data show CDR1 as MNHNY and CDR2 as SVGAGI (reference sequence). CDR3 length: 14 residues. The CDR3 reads CASSYSSGNQPQHF. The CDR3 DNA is TGTGCCAGCAGTTACAGTTCAGGGAATCAACCCCAGCATTTT.

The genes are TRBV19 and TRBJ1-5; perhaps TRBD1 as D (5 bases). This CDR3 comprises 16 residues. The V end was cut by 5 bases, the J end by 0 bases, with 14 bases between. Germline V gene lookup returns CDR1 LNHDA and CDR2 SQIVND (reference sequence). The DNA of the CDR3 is TGTGCCAGTAGTGCCGAGACAGTATATAGCAATCAGCCCCAGCATTTT. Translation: CASSAETVYSNQPQHF.

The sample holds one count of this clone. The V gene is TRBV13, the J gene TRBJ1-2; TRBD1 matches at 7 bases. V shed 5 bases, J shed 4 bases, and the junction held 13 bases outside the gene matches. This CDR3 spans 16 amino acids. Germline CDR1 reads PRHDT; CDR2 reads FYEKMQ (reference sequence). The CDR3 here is CASSPRGTDRVYGYTF. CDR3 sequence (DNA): TGTGCCAGCAGCCCACGGGGGACCGACAGGGTCTATGGCTACACCTTC.

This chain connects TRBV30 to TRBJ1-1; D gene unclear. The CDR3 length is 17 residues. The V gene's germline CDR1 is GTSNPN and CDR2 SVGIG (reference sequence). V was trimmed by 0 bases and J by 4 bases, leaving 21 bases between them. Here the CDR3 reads CAWSVPSLTGRSTEAFF. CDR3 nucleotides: TGTGCCTGGAGTGTCCCATCCTTAACCGGGAGGAGCACTGAAGCTTTCTTT.